Listed below are T cell receptor beta chains from one sample, sequenced in a study of identifying expanded T cells in peripheral blood. Sequencing was performed with immunoSEQ multiplex PCR; in TCRdb, only in-frame clones are kept and a portion is missing. The sample holds about 50,000 clones; over 80% are singletons and the top ten take 17%. Source material: blood. Receptor source: a person aged 18 to 75 in good health. CDR3s include the opening cysteine and the closing phenylalanine or tryptophan. A D gene is named only where the DNA matches it firmly. Size is omitted from some rows. Given values are once, few, many or a class for expanded clones.

CDR3 DNA | CDR3 protein | V gene | clone size | J gene | D gene
TGTGCCAGCAGCCCCTCCAGTGGGGCCCCCGGGGAGCTGTTTTTT | CASSPSSGAPGELFF | TRBV7-2 | few | TRBJ2-2 | NA
TGTGCCAGCAGTCCTCGGACTTCCGGGGGGGGCTACACCTTC | CASSPRTSGGGYTF | TRBV27 | NA | TRBJ1-2 | NA
TGTGCCAGCAGCCTGGGACGGGCGAACTCCTACGAGCAGTACTTC | CASSLGRANSYEQYF | TRBV5-5 | NA | TRBJ2-7 | NA
TGTGCCAGCAGTGGAGGAAATGAGTACGAGCAGTACTTC | CASSGGNEYEQYF | TRBV6-1 | NA | TRBJ2-7 | NA
TGCGCCAGCAGCCAAGAGGGACAGGGGGCCTCTGAAGCTTTCTTT | CASSQEGQGASEAFF | TRBV4-3 | NA | TRBJ1-1 | TRBD1
TGCGCCAGCCAGACTAGCGGATCCTACAATGAGCAGTTCTTC | CASQTSGSYNEQFF | TRBV5-1 | NA | TRBJ2-1 | TRBD2
TGTGCCAGCAGCGGCGTTGAGACCCAGTACTTC | CASSGVETQYF | TRBV2 | NA | TRBJ2-5 | NA
TGTGCCAGCAGTGCATCTGGACAGGGGATATACGGCTACACCTTC | CASSASGQGIYGYTF | TRBV6-1 | NA | TRBJ1-2 | TRBD1
TGTGCCAGCAAGGACAGGGGGAAGCACACTGAAGCTTTCTTT | CASKDRGKHTEAFF | TRBV6-5 | once | TRBJ1-1 | TRBD1
TGTGCCAGCAGCCCTAGGGAGGGGACCTCCTACAATGAGCAGTTCTTC | CASSPREGTSYNEQFF | TRBV4-2 | NA | TRBJ2-1 | TRBD2
TGTGCCAGCAGTGAAATTCCGGCAGGGCCGAGTGAAGCTTTCTTT | CASSEIPAGPSEAFF | TRBV6-4 | NA | TRBJ1-1 | NA
TGTGCCAGCAGCCCATGGACAGTTCCTAACTATGGCTACACCTTC | CASSPWTVPNYGYTF | TRBV7-9 | NA | TRBJ1-2 | NA
TGTGCCAGCAGCAGATCCAGCATCCACAATGAGCAGTTCTTC | CASSRSSIHNEQFF | TRBV7-8 | once | TRBJ2-1 | NA
TGTGCCAGCAGCCTAGACAGGGGAACAGATACGCAGTATTTT | CASSLDRGTDTQYF | TRBV11-2 | NA | TRBJ2-3 | TRBD1
TGTGCCAGCAGCCAAGGCCAACTAGCGGGTGTTTCGAAAGAGACCCAGTACTTC | CASSQGQLAGVSKETQYF | TRBV14 | NA | TRBJ2-5 | TRBD2
TGTGCCAGCTCACCACCGGGACTAGGGGCCGGGGAGCTGTTTTTT | CASSPPGLGAGELFF | TRBV18 | NA | TRBJ2-2 | TRBD2
TGTGCCAGCAGGCGACAGGGGGACGAGCAGTACTTC | CASRRQGDEQYF | TRBV11-3 | NA | TRBJ2-7 | TRBD1
TGTGCCAGCAGTGTGCAGGGGGCCGATAATTCACCCCTCCACTTT | CASSVQGADNSPLHF | TRBV6-1 | NA | TRBJ1-6 | TRBD1
TGTGCCAGCTCACTGACTGGGACAGGCGCCTCTGGAAACACCATATATTTT | CASSLTGTGASGNTIYF | TRBV18 | NA | TRBJ1-3 | TRBD1
TGTGCCAGCTCAGAGGGACAGGGCGAGACCCAGTACTTC | CASSEGQGETQYF | TRBV18 | NA | TRBJ2-5 | TRBD1
TGTGCCAGCAGCCCCACTGGAGGGGGGACCACTGAAGCTTTCTTT | CASSPTGGGTTEAFF | TRBV9 | NA | TRBJ1-1 | NA
TGCGCCAGCAGGAGGGACACCTCAACTAATGAAAAACTGTTTTTT | CASRRDTSTNEKLFF | TRBV5-1 | NA | TRBJ1-4 | NA
TGTGCCAGCAGCCCTAGCGGAAGGAAACTTCAAGAGACCCAGTACTTC | CASSPSGRKLQETQYF | TRBV4-2 | NA | TRBJ2-5 | TRBD2
TGTGCCAGCAGCCCCGGACTAGCGGGGAGGAACATAGAGACCCAGTACTTC | CASSPGLAGRNIETQYF | TRBV5-6 | NA | TRBJ2-5 | TRBD2
TGTGCCAGCAGGGAGGGAACAGTTTATAATTCACCCCTCCACTTT | CASREGTVYNSPLHF | TRBV6-1 | NA | TRBJ1-6 | NA
TGTGCTAGTGCCGCTTCTGGGGCCAACGTCCTGACTTTC | CASAASGANVLTF | TRBV12-5 | once | TRBJ2-6 | NA
TGTGCCAGCAGCACCGACAGGGAATGGAACACCATATATTTT | CASSTDREWNTIYF | TRBV5-6 | NA | TRBJ1-3 | TRBD1
TGTGCCAGCAGCTTAGGACTAGCGGGAGGTATACCCGACAGGCATGAGCAGTTCTTC | CASSLGLAGGIPDRHEQFF | TRBV11-3 | NA | TRBJ2-1 | TRBD2
TGTGCCAGCAGCCAGGCTAGCGGGAGGGCCGTCAATGAGCAGTTCTTC | CASSQASGRAVNEQFF | TRBV4-2 | NA | TRBJ2-1 | TRBD2
TGTGCCAGCAGTGCCCCCGGGGGAAACTCCTACGAGCAGTACTTC | CASSAPGGNSYEQYF | TRBV25-1 | NA | TRBJ2-7 | NA
TGTGCCAGCAGCTTAATGGGGGAACACACAGATACGCAGTATTTT | CASSLMGEHTDTQYF | TRBV13 | NA | TRBJ2-3 | NA
TGTGCCAGTAGTAGGACAGGGGGCACCGGGGAGCTGTTTTTT | CASSRTGGTGELFF | TRBV19 | NA | TRBJ2-2 | TRBD1
TGTGCTAGTGGTTTAAAGGGACAGACTTACGGCAATGAGCAGTTCTTC | CASGLKGQTYGNEQFF | TRBV12-5 | NA | TRBJ2-1 | TRBD1
TGTGCCAGCAGCCCCCTTTCCGGGACAGAGACCCAGTACTTC | CASSPLSGTETQYF | TRBV7-9 | NA | TRBJ2-5 | NA
TGCGCCAGCAGCCGGGGACTAGCGGGAGAGAGGAAGTACTTC | CASSRGLAGERKYF | TRBV5-1 | once | TRBJ2-7 | TRBD2
TGCAGCGTTGAGGGACCGAGCCCAGAAAACACTGAAGCTTTCTTT | CSVEGPSPENTEAFF | TRBV29-1 | many | TRBJ1-1 | NA
TGCGCCAGCAGCTTGATGGGTAGTCCACAAGAGACCCAGTACTTC | CASSLMGSPQETQYF | TRBV5-1 | NA | TRBJ2-5 | NA
TGTGCCAGCTCACCCTTGGTGGGGGGAGAAACCAACTATGGCTACACCTTC | CASSPLVGGETNYGYTF | TRBV18 | NA | TRBJ1-2 | NA
TGTGCCAGCAGCGGTGACACTCGCTACGAGCAGTACTTC | CASSGDTRYEQYF | TRBV7-2 | once | TRBJ2-7 | NA
TGTGCCAGCAGAACTAGCGGGGGGGCCTTAAATGAGCAGTTCTTC | CASRTSGGALNEQFF | TRBV27 | NA | TRBJ2-1 | TRBD2
TGTGCCAGCAGCGGAATCGGACAGGGCGGGTCCTACAATGAGCAGTTCTTC | CASSGIGQGGSYNEQFF | TRBV9 | NA | TRBJ2-1 | TRBD1
TGTGCCAGCAGCCAAGATACCGGCCACCTAAACATTCAGTACTTC | CASSQDTGHLNIQYF | TRBV14 | NA | TRBJ2-4 | NA
TGTGCCATCAGCCCAGGGGAAGATGCCAATCAGCCCCAGCATTTT | CAISPGEDANQPQHF | TRBV10-3 | NA | TRBJ1-5 | NA
TGTGCCAGCGGGACAGTTGCCCGTTACGAGCAGTACTTC | CASGTVARYEQYF | TRBV28 | NA | TRBJ2-7 | TRBD1
TGTGCCAGCAGTTTACAGGGGGCAAACTATGGCTACACCTTC | CASSLQGANYGYTF | TRBV27 | once | TRBJ1-2 | TRBD1
TGTGCCAGCTACACCGCAAGGAGCGGGAGGGCCGTCCCAGATACGCAGTATTTT | CASYTARSGRAVPDTQYF | TRBV2 | NA | TRBJ2-3 | TRBD2
TGTGCCAGCAGTGGACAGGGATTTGGCGGCTACACCTTC | CASSGQGFGGYTF | TRBV2 | NA | TRBJ1-2 | TRBD1
TGCAGCGTTGAAGAGACAGGGTCTGGAAACACCATATATTTT | CSVEETGSGNTIYF | TRBV29-1 | NA | TRBJ1-3 | TRBD1
TGTGCCAGCAGCGTAGAATGGACAGCCACCGGGGAGCTGTTTTTT | CASSVEWTATGELFF | TRBV9 | NA | TRBJ2-2 | NA
TGTGCCAGCAGCTTAAATACAGGGGGCATGGAGACCCAGTACTTC | CASSLNTGGMETQYF | TRBV7-7 | NA | TRBJ2-5 | TRBD1
TGTGCCAGCAGCTTATTCGGGACAGCCGATAAAGAGACCCAGTACTTC | CASSLFGTADKETQYF | TRBV7-9 | NA | TRBJ2-5 | TRBD1
TGTGCCAGCAGTCCGTCGACGTTCCGGGGGCGACGGACTGAAGCTTTCTTT | CASSPSTFRGRRTEAFF | TRBV6-4 | NA | TRBJ1-1 | NA
TGTGCCAGCAGCTTAGCAGGCAGTCTTTTTACCTATGGCTACACCTTC | CASSLAGSLFTYGYTF | TRBV7-2 | once | TRBJ1-2 | NA
TGTGCCAGCAGTTCCGGACTAGCGGTCACCTACGAGCAGTACTTC | CASSSGLAVTYEQYF | TRBV27 | NA | TRBJ2-7 | TRBD2
TGTGCCAGCAGCGTAGACCCAGCGGGAGGGAGCCAAGAGACCCAGTACTTC | CASSVDPAGGSQETQYF | TRBV9 | NA | TRBJ2-5 | TRBD2
TGTGCCAGTAGTATTGGTAGCGTCAATGAGCAGTTCTTC | CASSIGSVNEQFF | TRBV19 | NA | TRBJ2-1 | NA
TGTGCCAGCACCCTACTGGCCTCCGGATCAGGAGGCTACACCTTC | CASTLLASGSGGYTF | TRBV6-6 | NA | TRBJ1-2 | NA